One sample yielded the 27 T cell receptor beta chains listed below, sequenced in a study of OX40 agonist ivuxolimab in advanced cancers. Generated by immunoSEQ multiplex PCR, the TCRdb table keeps only in-frame clones and is missing some. The profile shows some 82,000 clones, approximately 95% of them singletons. The specimen was CD4+ or CD8+ T cells sorted from blood, collected in a trial of the OX40 agonist ivuxolimab. These receptors were collected from an adult with an advanced solid tumor such as melanoma, head and neck, liver or kidney cancer.

This chain connects TRBV7-9 to TRBJ1-2; TRBD1 might be the D (5 bases). Trimming removed 1 base from V and 2 bases from J, with 17 bases in between. The CDR3 loop spans 17 amino acids. Germline lookup yields CDR1 SEHNR and CDR2 FQNEAQ (reference sequence). CDR3 nucleotides: TGTGCCAGCAGCTTAGGGCATATCGTGGGGGGAAACTATGGCTACACCTTC. Amino acid sequence: CASSLGHIVGGNYGYTF.

The chain couples TRBV29-1 to TRBJ1-5; D is uncertain. The CDR3 covers 14 residues. Germline loops: CDR1 SQVTM, CDR2 ANQGSEA. CDR3: CSPDRSGRNQPQHF. The DNA of the CDR3 is TGCAGTCCGGACCGGTCCGGGCGCAATCAGCCCCAGCATTTT. Drawing the rest from reference TRBV29-1 and TRBJ1-5, the complete variable domain is SAVISQKPSRDICQRGTSLTIQCQVDSQVTMMFWYRQQPGQSLTLIATANQGSEATYESGFVIDKFPISRPNLTFSTLTVSNMSPEDSSIYLCSPDRSGRNQPQHFGDGTRLSIL.

This clone was counted between two and nine times. This sequence joins TRBV29-1 and TRBJ2-7; D may be TRBD1 (5 bases). The CDR3 has 12 amino acids. Germline loops: CDR1 SQVTM, CDR2 ANQGSEA. V was clipped by 6 bases and J by 4 bases, with 13 bases between them. The CDR3 here is CSVGREGYEQYF. CDR3 nucleotide sequence: TGCAGCGTGGGCAGGGAAGGGTACGAGCAGTACTTC.

This sequence joins TRBV27 and TRBJ2-1; 9 bases agree with TRBD2. Germline V gene sequence: CDR1 MNHEY, CDR2 SMNVEV (reference sequence). V gave up 3 bases and J gave up 3 bases; unmatched junction bases: 3. The CDR3 length is 15 residues. CDR3 DNA sequence: TGTGCCAGCAGTTTGGCTAGCGGGATCTACAATGAGCAGTTCTTC. This encodes CASSLASGIYNEQFF.

This chain joins TRBV7-6 and TRBJ1-1; D uncertain. The CDR3 contains 16 residues. The V and J ends lost 0 bases and 6 bases respectively, with 17 bases between them. Per the germline V gene, CDR1 is SGHVS and CDR2 is FNYEAQ. This CDR3 reads CASSLALGSAVPEAFF. As DNA, the CDR3 is TGTGCCAGCAGCTTAGCCCTAGGTTCGGCGGTACCTGAAGCTTTCTTT.

This rearrangement joins TRBV7-3 to TRBJ2-3; D ambiguous. V was clipped by 5 bases and J by 3 bases, with 9 bases between them. Germline assignment: CDR1 SGHTA and CDR2 FQGTGA. This CDR3 region has 13 residues. CDR3 residues: CASSPGGTDTQYF. The DNA of the CDR3 is TGTGCCAGCAGCCCGGGCGGTACAGATACGCAGTATTTT.

This clone was seen a single time. The V call is TRBV7-9, the J call TRBJ2-7; D may be TRBD2 (5 bases). Germline V CDR1 and CDR2: SEHNR, FQNEAQ (reference sequence). Trimming removed 1 base from V and 2 bases from J, with 18 bases in between. The CDR3 spans 17 residues. The CDR3 bases are TGTGCCAGCAGCTTAGGTGTCTTGGTGGGAGTAACCTACGAGCAGTACTTC. It codes for CASSLGVLVGVTYEQYF. Combining the CDR3 with reference TRBV7-9 and TRBJ2-7 gives the whole variable domain DTGVSQNPRHKITKRGQNVTFRCDPISEHNRLYWYRQTLGQGPEFLTYFQNEAQLEKSRLLSDRFSAERPKGSFSTLEIQRTEQGDSAMYLCASSLGVLVGVTYEQYFGPGTRLTVT.

This clone was detected once. V usage is TRBV7-9 and J usage is TRBJ2-1, with TRBD2 identical over 8 bases. The germline gives CDR1 SEHNR, CDR2 FQNEAQ (reference sequence). This CDR3 has 16 residues. The trim removed 5 bases at V and 4 bases at J, leaving 10 bases unmatched. CDR3 sequence: CASSPVGGRQYNEQFF. CDR3 bases: TGTGCCAGCAGCCCTGTGGGCGGGAGGCAATACAATGAGCAGTTCTTC.

The table lists this clone with a few counts. This chain joins TRBV4-3 and TRBJ1-1; D may be TRBD1 (5 bases). The CDR3 has 13 amino acids. Trimming removed 1 base at V and 5 bases at J, with 8 bases between. CDR1 is LGHNA, CDR2 YSLEER, per germline. For the CDR3, the DNA is TGCGCCAGCAGCCAAGCAGGGTCAACTGAAGCTTTCTTT. The encoded protein is CASSQAGSTEAFF.

The CDR3 here is CASSPLGQGTATNEKLFF. In DNA form, the CDR3 reads TGTGCCAGCAGTCCGTTAGGACAGGGGACCGCAACTAATGAAAAACTGTTTTTT. This rearrangement joins TRBV27 to TRBJ1-4; 9 bases are a match to TRBD1. Per germline, CDR1 MNHEY and CDR2 SMNVEV (reference sequence). After removal of 5 bases from V and 0 bases from J, the junction contained 10 bases not matched to a gene. This CDR3 is built from 18 residues.

J is TRBJ2-1 and V is TRBV4-3; D gene unclear. The germline V and J ends were trimmed by 1 base and 13 bases, with 17 bases remaining between them. Germline CDR1 reads LGHNA; CDR2 reads YSLEER. The length of the CDR3 is 14 residues. CDR3 in DNA: TGCGCCAGCAGCCAAGGGACCTCCGAACTGGGTCAGTTCTTC. This sequence encodes CASSQGTSELGQFF.

The genes are TRBV30 and TRBJ2-7, with D perhaps TRBD2 (6 bases). V was trimmed by 8 bases and J by 1 base, leaving 15 bases between them. Per the germline V gene, CDR1 is GTSNPN and CDR2 is SVGIG (reference sequence). CDR3 length equals 13 residues. CDR3 nucleotide sequence: TGTGCCCAGCGACGGGCGGGATCCTACGAGCAGTACTTC. Amino acids: CAQRRAGSYEQYF.

The chain joins TRBV4-3 to TRBJ2-7; TRBD1 aligns across 8 bases. Germline values: CDR1 LGHNA, CDR2 YSLEER. With 2 bases clipped from V and 0 bases from J, the junction kept 9 bases outside the gene matches. This CDR3 is 17 amino acids long. Written as DNA, the CDR3 is TGCGCCAGCAGCCAAACCTTCGGACAGGGAAGCTCCTACGAGCAGTACTTC. Its translation: CASSQTFGQGSSYEQYF.

There are a few counts of this clone. The V gene is TRBV7-9, the J gene TRBJ1-5, with unresolved D. The V end was cut by 4 bases, the J end by 0 bases, with 7 bases between. CDR1 SEHNR and CDR2 FQNEAQ come from the germline V gene (reference sequence). The CDR3 loop spans 14 amino acids. Written as DNA, the CDR3 is TGTGCCAGCAGCTCGACTGATAGCAATCAGCCCCAGCATTTT. It specifies CASSSTDSNQPQHF.

This chain uses TRBV7-2 with TRBJ2-7; D call uncertain. Germline CDR1 reads SGHTA; CDR2 reads FQGNSA. With 1 base removed from V and 3 bases from J, the gap between germline ends came to 4 bases. The CDR3 runs to 12 residues. CDR3 protein: CASSLGDYEQYF. CDR3 in DNA: TGTGCCAGCAGCTTAGGAGACTACGAGCAGTACTTC.

This clone was recorded once. The chain couples TRBV19 to TRBJ2-5, with D maybe TRBD1 (6 bases). The V end was cut by 1 base, the J end by 1 base, with 10 bases between. The CDR3 spans 15 residues. Germline V CDR1 and CDR2: LNHDA, SQIVND (reference sequence). The CDR3: CASSIGAGAQETQYF. The CDR3, as DNA: TGTGCCAGTAGTATAGGGGCAGGGGCCCAAGAGACCCAGTACTTC. The full variable domain, its missing parts supplied by reference TRBV19 and TRBJ2-5, is DGGITQSPKYLFRKEGQNVTLSCEQNLNHDAMYWYRQDPGQGLRLIYYSQIVNDFQKGDIAEGYSVSREKKESFPLTVTSAQKNPTAFYLCASSIGAGAQETQYFGPGTRLLVL.

This chain uses TRBV6-4 with TRBJ2-3; TRBD1 matches 7 bases. Germline lookup yields CDR1 MRHNA and CDR2 SNTAGT. The CDR3 contains 15 residues. With 5 bases clipped from V and 6 bases from J, the junction kept 11 bases outside the gene matches. The CDR3: CASSKGAIPIDTQYF. The CDR3 DNA reads TGTGCCAGCAGTAAGGGGGCGATCCCCATCGATACGCAGTATTTT.

This chain uses TRBV9 with TRBJ2-1; D possibly corresponds to TRBD2 (5 bases). The CDR3 runs 14 residues. V lost 4 bases to trimming and J lost 8 bases, with 16 bases between them. Germline CDR1 and CDR2: SGDLS and YYNGEE. CDR3 DNA sequence: TGTGCCAGCAGCCTCGGACCCCTGAGGGATGAGCAGTTCTTC. It specifies CASSLGPLRDEQFF.

This CDR3 reads CASSDRWFVPETQYF. The CDR3 DNA is TGCGCCAGCAGTGACCGCTGGTTTGTCCCGGAGACCCAGTACTTC. The gene calls are TRBV10-1 and TRBJ2-5, with D unclear. V was shortened by 3 bases and J by 5 bases, with 16 bases between the two germline ends. The V gene's germline CDR1 is WNHNN and CDR2 SYGVQD (reference sequence). CDR3 size: 15 residues.

This sequence joins TRBV27 and TRBJ1-2; no clear D gene. Per germline, CDR1 MNHEY and CDR2 SMNVEV (reference sequence). Trimming stripped 3 bases from V and 3 bases from J, with 8 bases between. The CDR3 has 13 amino acids. The CDR3 here is CASSFGSYYGYTF. The CDR3, as DNA: TGTGCCAGCAGTTTCGGGTCGTACTATGGCTACACCTTC.

The J gene is TRBJ1-5, the V gene TRBV5-6; no firm D call. Germline V gene lookup returns CDR1 SGHDT and CDR2 YYEEEE. This CDR3 has 15 residues. The V end was cut by 5 bases, the J end by 2 bases, with 14 bases between. In nucleotides, the CDR3 is TGTGCCAGCAGTCAGGACGGTGGACGCAATCAGCCCCAGCATTTT. Its translation is CASSQDGGRNQPQHF. The full variable domain, completed using reference TRBV5-6 and TRBJ1-5, is DAGVTQSPTHLIKTRGQQVTLRCSPKSGHDTVSWYQQALGQGPQFIFQYYEEEERQRGNFPDRFSGHQFPNYSSELNVNALLLGDSALYLCASSQDGGRNQPQHFGDGTRLSIL.

The chain uses TRBV19 and TRBJ1-5; 10 bases match TRBD1. V dropped 6 bases and J dropped 6; count of bases not matched to a gene: 11. The CDR3 covers 16 residues. Germline V lookup: CDR1 LNHDA, CDR2 SQIVND (reference sequence). CDR3 region: CASRLGTGAWGQPQHF. CDR3 nucleotides: TGTGCCAGTAGACTTGGGACAGGGGCATGGGGTCAGCCCCAGCATTTT.

V gene TRBV9 combines with J gene TRBJ2-6, with a possible D match to TRBD2 (6 bases). The CDR3 extends over 20 amino acids. The germline V and J ends were trimmed by 4 bases and 0 bases, with 23 bases remaining between them. Germline V gene data show CDR1 as SGDLS and CDR2 as YYNGEE. This CDR3 reads CASSLYPGLPDYSGANVLTF. The CDR3 DNA sequence: TGTGCCAGCAGCCTATATCCGGGACTCCCAGACTACTCTGGGGCCAACGTCCTGACTTTC.

The chain combines TRBV7-9 with TRBJ2-1, with 8 bases aligning to TRBD2. The CDR3 is 16 amino acids. Germline CDR1 reads SEHNR; CDR2 reads FQNEAQ (reference sequence). Trimming cost V 5 bases and J 4 bases; bases outside gene matches: 10. The DNA of the CDR3 is TGTGCCAGCAGCCCCGCCGGGACTAGTAAATACAATGAGCAGTTCTTC. As protein: CASSPAGTSKYNEQFF.

This chain links TRBV25-1 with TRBJ1-2; D possibly corresponds to TRBD1 (6 bases). Germline CDR1 MGHDK, CDR2 SYGVNS. This CDR3 is 15 amino acids long. V was trimmed by 5 bases and J by 7 bases, leaving 20 bases between them. Here the CDR3 DNA reads TGTGCCAGCAGTACGGTGGGGGGCCTGATAGGTGGCTACACCTTC. Protein sequence: CASSTVGGLIGGYTF.

The rearrangement joins TRBV9 to TRBJ2-1; possibly TRBD2 for D (5 bases). This CDR3 is built from 16 residues. CDR1 and CDR2 (germline): SGDLS, YYNGEE. Trimming removed 3 bases at V and 0 bases at J, with 13 bases between. The CDR3 DNA reads TGTGCCAGCAGCGCCCGCGAAGGGAGCTCCTACAATGAGCAGTTCTTC. It translates to CASSAREGSSYNEQFF.

This chain links TRBV15 with TRBJ2-1; the D gene is possibly TRBD1 (7 bases). CDR3 length: 15 residues. Looked up from germline, CDR1 is LNHNV and CDR2 is YYDKDF (reference sequence). The V and J ends lost 3 bases and 7 bases respectively, with 16 bases between them. CDR3 nucleotides: TGTGCCACCAGCAGTTATTCGACAGGGAGGAATGAGCAGTTCTTC. Translating it yields CATSSYSTGRNEQFF.